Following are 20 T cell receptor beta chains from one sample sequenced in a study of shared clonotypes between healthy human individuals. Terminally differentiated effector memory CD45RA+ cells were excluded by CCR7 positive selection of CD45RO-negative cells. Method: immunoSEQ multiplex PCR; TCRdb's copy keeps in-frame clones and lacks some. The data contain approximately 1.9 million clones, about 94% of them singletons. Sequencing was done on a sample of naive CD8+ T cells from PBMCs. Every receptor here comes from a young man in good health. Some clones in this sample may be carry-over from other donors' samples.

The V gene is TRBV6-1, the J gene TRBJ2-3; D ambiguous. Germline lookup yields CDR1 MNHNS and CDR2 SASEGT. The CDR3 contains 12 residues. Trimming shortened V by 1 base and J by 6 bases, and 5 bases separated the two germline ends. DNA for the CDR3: TGTGCCAGCAGTGAAGTGCGTGATACGCAGTATTTT. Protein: CASSEVRDTQYF.

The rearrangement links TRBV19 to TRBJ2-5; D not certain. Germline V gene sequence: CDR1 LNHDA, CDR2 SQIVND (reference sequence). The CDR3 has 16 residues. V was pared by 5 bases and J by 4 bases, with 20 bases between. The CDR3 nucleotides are TGTGCCAGTAGTCTAAGGACGCAGAACTGGGGAGAGACCCAGTACTTC. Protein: CASSLRTQNWGETQYF. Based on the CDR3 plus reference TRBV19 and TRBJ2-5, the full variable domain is DGGITQSPKYLFRKEGQNVTLSCEQNLNHDAMYWYRQDPGQGLRLIYYSQIVNDFQKGDIAEGYSVSREKKESFPLTVTSAQKNPTAFYLCASSLRTQNWGETQYFGPGTRLLVL.

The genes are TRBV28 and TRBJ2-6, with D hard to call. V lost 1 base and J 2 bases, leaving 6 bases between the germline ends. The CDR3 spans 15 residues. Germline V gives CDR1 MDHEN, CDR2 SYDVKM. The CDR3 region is CASSLSRAGANVLTF. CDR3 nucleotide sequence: TGTGCCAGCAGTTTATCCCGGGCTGGGGCCAACGTCCTGACTTTC.

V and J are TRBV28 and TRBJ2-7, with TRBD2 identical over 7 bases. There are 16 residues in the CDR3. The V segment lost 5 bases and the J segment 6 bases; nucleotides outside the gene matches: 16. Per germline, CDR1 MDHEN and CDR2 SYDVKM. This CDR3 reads CASSTLGTKRAAEQYF. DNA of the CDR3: TGTGCCAGCAGTACCCTCGGGACTAAGCGGGCGGCCGAGCAGTACTTC.

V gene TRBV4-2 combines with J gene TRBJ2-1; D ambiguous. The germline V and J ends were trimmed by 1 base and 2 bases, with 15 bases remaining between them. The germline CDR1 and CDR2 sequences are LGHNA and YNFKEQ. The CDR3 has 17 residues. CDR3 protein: CASSQGRLLSTYNEQFF. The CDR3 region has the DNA TGTGCCAGCAGCCAAGGTCGTCTCCTAAGCACCTACAATGAGCAGTTCTTC.

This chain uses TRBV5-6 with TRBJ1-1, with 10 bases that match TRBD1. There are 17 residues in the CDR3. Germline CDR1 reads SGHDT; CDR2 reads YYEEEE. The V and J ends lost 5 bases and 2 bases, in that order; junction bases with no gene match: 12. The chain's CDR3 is CASSPGTGAIINTEAFF. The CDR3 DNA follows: TGTGCCAGCAGTCCCGGGACAGGGGCCATCATCAACACTGAAGCTTTCTTT.

CDR3: CASSGRDRKHTEAFF. The CDR3 DNA follows: TGTGCCAGCAGTGGGCGGGACAGAAAACACACTGAAGCTTTCTTT. The genes are TRBV6-5 and TRBJ1-1, with 7 bases that match TRBD1. Germline assignment: CDR1 MNHEY and CDR2 SVGAGI. V shed 5 bases and J 3 bases; nucleotides not matched to a gene: 9. There are 15 residues in the CDR3.

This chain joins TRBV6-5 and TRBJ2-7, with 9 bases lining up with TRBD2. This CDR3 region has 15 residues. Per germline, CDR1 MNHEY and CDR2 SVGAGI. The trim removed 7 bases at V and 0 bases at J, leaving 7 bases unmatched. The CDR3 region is CASTWTSESSYEQYF. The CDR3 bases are TGTGCCAGCACCTGGACTAGCGAGAGCTCCTACGAGCAGTACTTC.

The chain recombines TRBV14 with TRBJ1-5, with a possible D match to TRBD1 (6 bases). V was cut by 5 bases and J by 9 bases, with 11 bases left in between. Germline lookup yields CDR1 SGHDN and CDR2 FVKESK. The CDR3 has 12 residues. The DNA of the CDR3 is TGTGCCAGCAGCGCCCAGGGGAGGCCCCAGCATTTT. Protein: CASSAQGRPQHF.

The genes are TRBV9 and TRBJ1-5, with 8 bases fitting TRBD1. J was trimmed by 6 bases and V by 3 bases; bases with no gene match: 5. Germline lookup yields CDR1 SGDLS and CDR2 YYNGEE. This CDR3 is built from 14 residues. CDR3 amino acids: CASSGTGGSQPQHF. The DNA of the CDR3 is TGTGCCAGCAGCGGTACAGGGGGGAGTCAGCCCCAGCATTTT.

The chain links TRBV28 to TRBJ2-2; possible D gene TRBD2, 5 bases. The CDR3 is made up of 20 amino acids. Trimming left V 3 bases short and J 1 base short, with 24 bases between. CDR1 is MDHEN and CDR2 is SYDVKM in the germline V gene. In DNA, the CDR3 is TGTGCCAGCAGTTTTTTCTCTAGCAGGACCCCTACACGGAACACCGGGGAGCTGTTTTTT. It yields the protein CASSFFSSRTPTRNTGELFF. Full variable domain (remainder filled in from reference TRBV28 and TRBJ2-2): DVKVTQSSRYLVKRTGEKVFLECVQDMDHENMFWYRQDPGLGLRLIYFSYDVKMKEKGDIPEGYSVSREKKERFSLILESASTNQTSMYLCASSFFSSRTPTRNTGELFFGEGSRLTVL.

This chain's CDR3 is CASSRHGNYGYTF. The DNA of the CDR3 is TGTGCCAGCAGCCGACACGGTAACTATGGCTACACCTTC. The V gene is TRBV5-6, the J gene TRBJ1-2; D is undetermined. Germline CDR1 SGHDT, CDR2 YYEEEE. The CDR3 spans 13 residues. V was cut by 4 bases and J by 1 base, with 8 bases left in between.

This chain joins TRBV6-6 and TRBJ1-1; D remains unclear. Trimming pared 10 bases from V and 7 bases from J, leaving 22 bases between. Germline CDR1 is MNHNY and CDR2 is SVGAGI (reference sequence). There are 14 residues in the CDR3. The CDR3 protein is CATCYVASSIEAFF. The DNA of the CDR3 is TGTGCCACATGCTACGTGGCTTCATCCATTGAAGCTTTCTTT.

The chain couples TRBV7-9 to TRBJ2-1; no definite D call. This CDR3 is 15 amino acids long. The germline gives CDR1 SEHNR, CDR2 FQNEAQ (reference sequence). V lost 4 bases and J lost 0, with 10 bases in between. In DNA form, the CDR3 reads TGTGCCAGCAGCTCCGCCAGGAGCTCCTACAATGAGCAGTTCTTC. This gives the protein CASSSARSSYNEQFF.

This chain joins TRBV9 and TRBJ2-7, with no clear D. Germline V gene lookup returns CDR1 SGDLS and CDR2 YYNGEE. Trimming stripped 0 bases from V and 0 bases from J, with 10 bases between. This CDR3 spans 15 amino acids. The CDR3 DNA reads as TGTGCCAGCAGCGTAGGGTCCCAAAGCTCCTACGAGCAGTACTTC. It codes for CASSVGSQSSYEQYF.

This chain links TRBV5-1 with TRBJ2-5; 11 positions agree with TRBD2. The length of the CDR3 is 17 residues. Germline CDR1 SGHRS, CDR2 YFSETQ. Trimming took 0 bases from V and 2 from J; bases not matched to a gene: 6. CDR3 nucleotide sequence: TGCGCCAGCAGCTTGGCGGCACTAGCGGGAGCGCAAGAGACCCAGTACTTC. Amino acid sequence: CASSLAALAGAQETQYF.

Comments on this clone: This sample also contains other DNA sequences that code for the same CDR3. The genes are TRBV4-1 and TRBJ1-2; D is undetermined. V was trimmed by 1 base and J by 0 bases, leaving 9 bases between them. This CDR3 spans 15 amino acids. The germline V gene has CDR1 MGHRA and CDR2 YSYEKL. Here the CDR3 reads CASSQAAGSNYGYTF. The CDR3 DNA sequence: TGCGCCAGCAGCCAAGCAGCTGGGTCTAACTATGGCTACACCTTC.

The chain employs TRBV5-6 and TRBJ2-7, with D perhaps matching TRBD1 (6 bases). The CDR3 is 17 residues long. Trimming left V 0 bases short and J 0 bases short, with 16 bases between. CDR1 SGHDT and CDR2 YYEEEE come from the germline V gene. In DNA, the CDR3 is TGTGCCAGCAGCTTGGGATCTGGGGGCTCTAGCTCCTACGAGCAGTACTTC. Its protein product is CASSLGSGGSSSYEQYF.

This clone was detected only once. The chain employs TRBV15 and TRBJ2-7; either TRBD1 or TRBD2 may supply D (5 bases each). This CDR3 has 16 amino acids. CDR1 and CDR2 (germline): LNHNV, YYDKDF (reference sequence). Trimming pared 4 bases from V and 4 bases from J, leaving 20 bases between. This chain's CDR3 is CATSTMSPRGEYEQYF. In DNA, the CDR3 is TGTGCCACCAGCACCATGTCCCCACGGGGCGAATACGAGCAGTACTTC.

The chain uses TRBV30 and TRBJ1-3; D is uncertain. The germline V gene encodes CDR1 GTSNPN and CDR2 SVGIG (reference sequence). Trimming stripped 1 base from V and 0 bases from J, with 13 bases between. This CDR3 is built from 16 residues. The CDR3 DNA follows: TGTGCCTGGAGTGCCCGACAAGACTTCTCTGGAAACACCATATATTTT. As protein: CAWSARQDFSGNTIYF.